This T cell receptor beta chain originates from a study of CD8 T cells in ankylosing spondylitis. This clonotype was found many times. Germline V lookup: CDR1 SGHVS, CDR2 FQNEAQ. The ends were cut back, 4 bases at V and 6 bases at J, with 8 bases in the middle. This CDR3 has 12 amino acids. TCRdb re-analysed the 5' RACE reads in MiXCR, keeping a single row per CDR3 protein. This table holds about 160,000 distinct CDR3 sequences, 9.8% found once. The rearrangement links TRBV7-8 to TRBJ2-3; D is unclear. The sequencing sample was made of blood, either unsorted or a sorted T cell fraction (not recorded which). The receptor's source is a female donor with ankylosing spondylitis or in good health (not recorded which). This CDR3 is CASSSLGDTQYF. The CDR3, as DNA: TGTGCCAGCAGCTCCCTGGGGGATACGCAGTATTTT. The variable domain in full, with the rest retrieved from reference TRBV7-8 and TRBJ2-3, is GAGVSQSPRYKVAKRGQDVALRCDPISGHVSLFWYQQALGQGPEFLTYFQNEAQLDKSGLPSDRFFAERPEGSVSTLKIQRTQQEDSAVYLCASSSLGDTQYFGPGTRLTVL.